Included here is one T cell receptor beta chain sequence, with context. This sample was included in a study of T cell changes during pregnancy in multiple sclerosis. This CDR3 has 17 residues. V gave up 3 bases and J gave up 0 bases; unmatched junction bases: 7. Germline V gene sequence: CDR1 MDHEN, CDR2 SYDVKM. Repertoires were generated with immunoSEQ multiplex PCR, while TCRdb's copy carries only in-frame clones and drops some. The data contain approximately 60,000 clones, 92% of them seen just once; the ten biggest clones take up about 2.3%. J is TRBJ2-4 and V is TRBV28; 8 bases are shared with TRBD1. The clonotype was recovered from a female donor with multiple sclerosis, enrolled in a pregnancy study. The sequenced sample was peripheral blood, obtained in the first trimester of pregnancy. The CDR3 loop is CASSFRWGTGAKNIQYF. CDR3 DNA sequence: TGTGCCAGCAGTTTTCGGTGGGGGACAGGAGCCAAAAACATTCAGTACTTC.